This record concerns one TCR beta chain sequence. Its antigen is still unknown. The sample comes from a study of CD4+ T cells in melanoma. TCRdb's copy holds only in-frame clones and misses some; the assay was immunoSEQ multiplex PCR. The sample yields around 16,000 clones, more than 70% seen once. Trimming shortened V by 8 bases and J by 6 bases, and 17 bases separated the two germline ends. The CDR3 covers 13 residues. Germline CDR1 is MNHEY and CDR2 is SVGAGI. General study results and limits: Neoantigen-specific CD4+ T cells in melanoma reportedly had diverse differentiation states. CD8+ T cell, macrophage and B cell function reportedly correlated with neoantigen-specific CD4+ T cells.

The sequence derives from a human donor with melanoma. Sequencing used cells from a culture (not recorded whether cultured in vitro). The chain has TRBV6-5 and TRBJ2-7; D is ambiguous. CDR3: CASLSTGAGEQYF. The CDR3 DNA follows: TGTGCCAGCCTTTCAACTGGTGCTGGCGAGCAGTACTTC.